Presented here are 10 T cell receptor beta chains from one specimen sequenced in a study of T cell responses to AZD1222 COVID-19 vaccine. Repertoires were generated with immunoSEQ multiplex PCR, while TCRdb's copy carries only in-frame clones and drops some. The data hold 150,000 or so clones, with about nine tenths observed a single time. This sample comprised peripheral blood, obtained 28 days after the second AZD1222 dose. The receptors stem from an adult who received the AZD1222 COVID-19 vaccine.

The CDR3 nucleotides read TGTGCCAGCAGCCAAGATAGGGCCGGACTAGCGGTCACCGGGGAGCTGTTTTTT. Its protein is CASSQDRAGLAVTGELFF. The chain joins TRBV14 to TRBJ2-2; 10 bases fit TRBD2. The CDR3 spans 18 residues. V dropped 0 bases and J dropped 4; count of bases not matched to a gene: 8. The V gene's germline CDR1 is SGHDN and CDR2 FVKESK.

V gene TRBV30 combines with J gene TRBJ2-2; D possibly corresponds to TRBD2 (5 bases). Germline-derived CDR1 and CDR2 are GTSNPN and SVGIG (reference sequence). V lost 4 bases and J lost 1, with 13 bases in between. The CDR3 runs 15 residues. The CDR3 DNA sequence: TGTGCCTGGACTCTCGGGGTTAGGAACACCGGGGAGCTGTTTTTT. This codes for CAWTLGVRNTGELFF.

This chain uses TRBV6-6 with TRBJ1-6, with D uncertain. Trimming left V 4 bases short and J 9 bases short, with 7 bases between. The CDR3 covers 12 residues. CDR1 is MNHNY, CDR2 SVGAGI, per germline (reference sequence). CDR3 sequence reads: CASSFSSSPLHF. Written as DNA, the CDR3 is TGTGCCAGCAGTTTCTCTAGTTCACCCCTCCACTTT.

The J gene is TRBJ1-1, the V gene TRBV5-5, with D possibly matching TRBD1 (5 bases). The CDR3 is made up of 13 amino acids. The germline V and J ends were trimmed by 2 bases and 3 bases, with 8 bases remaining between them. CDR1 and CDR2 from the germline V gene are SGHKS and YYEKEE (reference sequence). The CDR3 sequence: CASSFTGDTEAFF. The CDR3 DNA is TGTGCCAGCAGCTTTACAGGAGACACTGAAGCTTTCTTT.

The chain has TRBV5-6 and TRBJ1-1; no reliable D call. V lost 4 bases, J lost 3 bases, and 13 bases lay in between. Germline loops: CDR1 SGHDT, CDR2 YYEEEE. There are 14 residues in the CDR3. The CDR3 protein is CASSIGPADTEAFF. The CDR3 nucleotides read TGTGCCAGCAGCATAGGGCCGGCGGACACTGAAGCTTTCTTT.

This chain uses TRBV6-5 with TRBJ1-4, with D perhaps matching TRBD1 (6 bases). V lost 7 bases and J 7 bases, leaving 10 bases between the germline ends. Germline V gene sequence: CDR1 MNHEY, CDR2 SVGAGI. This CDR3 is built from 12 residues. The CDR3 nucleotides read TGTGCCAGCATGGGGGCGAGTGAAAAACTGTTTTTT. Protein product: CASMGASEKLFF.

The genes are TRBV5-4 and TRBJ2-5, with D perhaps assigned TRBD1 or TRBD2 (6 bases each). Trimming left V 1 base short and J 4 bases short, with 17 bases between. This CDR3 spans 16 amino acids. Germline assignment: CDR1 SGHNT and CDR2 YYREEE (reference sequence). CDR3 bases: TGTGCCAGCAGCTTGTCCTCGGGAGAGGGGGGAGAGACCCAGTACTTC. The encoded protein is CASSLSSGEGGETQYF.

The rearrangement links TRBV6-8 to TRBJ2-7, with D perhaps being TRBD1 or TRBD2 (6 bases each). The germline V gene encodes CDR1 MNHGY and CDR2 SAAAGT. The ends were cut back, 6 bases at V and 0 bases at J, with 9 bases in the middle. The CDR3 totals 13 residues. CDR3 sequence reads: CASRTGASYEQYF. The CDR3 nucleotides are TGTGCCAGCAGAACGGGGGCCTCCTACGAGCAGTACTTC.

The table lists this clone with a count of one. The chain joins TRBV6-6 to TRBJ2-3; D is unresolved. Trimming shortened V by 5 bases and J by 0 bases, and 12 bases separated the two germline ends. The CDR3 is 15 amino acids. Looked up from germline, CDR1 is MNHNY and CDR2 is SVGAGI (reference sequence). CDR3 coding DNA: TGTGCCAGCAGTAAACGGACGACGAGCACAGATACGCAGTATTTT. Translating it yields CASSKRTTSTDTQYF.

This clone has a handful of counts. The genes are TRBV7-8 and TRBJ1-3; a possible D gene is TRBD1 (5 bases). There are 14 residues in the CDR3. From germline, CDR1 is SGHVS and CDR2 FQNEAQ. Trimming took off 5 bases at V and 4 bases at J, with 12 bases between the two ends. CDR3 in DNA: TGTGCCAGCAGCAACCGGGGGGGAGGAAACACCATATATTTT. Amino acids: CASSNRGGGNTIYF.